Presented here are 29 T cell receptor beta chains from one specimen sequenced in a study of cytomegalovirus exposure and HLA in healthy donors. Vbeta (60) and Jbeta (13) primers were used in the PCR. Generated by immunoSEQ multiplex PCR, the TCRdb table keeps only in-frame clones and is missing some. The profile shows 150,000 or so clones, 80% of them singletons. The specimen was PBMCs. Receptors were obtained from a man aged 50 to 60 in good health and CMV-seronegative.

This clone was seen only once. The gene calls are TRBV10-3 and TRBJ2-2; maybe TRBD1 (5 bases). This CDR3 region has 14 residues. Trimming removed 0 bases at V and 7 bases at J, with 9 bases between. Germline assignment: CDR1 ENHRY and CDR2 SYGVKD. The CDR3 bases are TGTGCCATCAGTGAGTCAGGGGTGAGCGGGGAGCTGTTTTTT. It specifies CAISESGVSGELFF.

CDR3 DNA sequence: TGTGCCACCAGCAGAGCCCGTATCTACTCTGGGGCCAACGTCCTGACTTTC. Encoded protein: CATSRARIYSGANVLTF. The V and J genes are TRBV15 and TRBJ2-6; D not certain. V shed 1 base and J shed 0 bases, with 10 bases lying between them. Germline V gene sequence: CDR1 LNHNV, CDR2 YYDKDF (reference sequence). The CDR3 extends over 17 amino acids.

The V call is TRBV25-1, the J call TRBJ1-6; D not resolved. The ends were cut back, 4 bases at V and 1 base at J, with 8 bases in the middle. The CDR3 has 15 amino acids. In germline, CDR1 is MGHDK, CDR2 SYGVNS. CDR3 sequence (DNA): TGTGCCAGCAGTGTGGGAGGTTCCTATAATTCACCCCTCCACTTT. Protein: CASSVGGSYNSPLHF.

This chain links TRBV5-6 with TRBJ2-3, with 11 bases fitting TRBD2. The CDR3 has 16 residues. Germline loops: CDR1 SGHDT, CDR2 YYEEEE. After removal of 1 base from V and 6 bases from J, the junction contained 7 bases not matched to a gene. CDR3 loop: CASSLLPSGGLDTQYF. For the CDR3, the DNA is TGTGCCAGCAGCTTGCTTCCTAGCGGGGGGTTGGATACGCAGTATTTT.

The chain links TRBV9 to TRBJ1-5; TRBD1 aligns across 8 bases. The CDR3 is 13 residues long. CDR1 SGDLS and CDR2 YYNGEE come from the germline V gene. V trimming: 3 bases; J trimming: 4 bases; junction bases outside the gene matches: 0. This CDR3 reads CASSGQGNQPQHF. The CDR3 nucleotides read TGTGCCAGCAGCGGACAGGGGAATCAGCCCCAGCATTTT.

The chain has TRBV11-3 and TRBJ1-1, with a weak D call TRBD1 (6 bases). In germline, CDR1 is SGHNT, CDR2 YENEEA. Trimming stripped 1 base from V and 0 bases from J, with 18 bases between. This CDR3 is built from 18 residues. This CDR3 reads CASSLASPMTGVNTEAFF. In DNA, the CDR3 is TGTGCCAGCAGCTTAGCGTCCCCAATGACAGGTGTGAACACTGAAGCTTTCTTT.

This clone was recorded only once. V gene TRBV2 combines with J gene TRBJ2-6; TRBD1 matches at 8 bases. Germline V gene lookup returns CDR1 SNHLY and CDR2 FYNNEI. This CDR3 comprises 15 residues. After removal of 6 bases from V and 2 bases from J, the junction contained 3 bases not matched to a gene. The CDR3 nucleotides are TGTGCCAGCAGCCGGGACAGGCCTGGGGCCAACGTCCTGACTTTC. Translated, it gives CASSRDRPGANVLTF. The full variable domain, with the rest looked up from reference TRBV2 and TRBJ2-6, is EPEVTQTPSHQVTQMGQEVILRCVPISNHLYFYWYRQILGQKVEFLVSFYNNEISEKSEIFDDQFSVERPDGSNFTLKIRSTKLEDSAMYFCASSRDRPGANVLTFGAGSRLTVL.

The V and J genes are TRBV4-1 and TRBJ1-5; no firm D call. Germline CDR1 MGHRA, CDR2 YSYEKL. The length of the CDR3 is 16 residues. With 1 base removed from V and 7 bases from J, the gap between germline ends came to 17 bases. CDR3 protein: CASSQGAEPLSQPQHF. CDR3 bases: TGCGCCAGCAGCCAAGGGGCCGAACCGTTGTCCCAGCCCCAGCATTTT.

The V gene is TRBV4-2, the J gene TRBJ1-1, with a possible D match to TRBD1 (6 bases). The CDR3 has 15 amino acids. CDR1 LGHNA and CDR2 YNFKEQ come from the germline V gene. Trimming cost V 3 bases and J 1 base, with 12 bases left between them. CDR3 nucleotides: TGTGCCAGCAGCCATCAACAGGGAGCGAACACTGAAGCTTTCTTT. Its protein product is CASSHQQGANTEAFF.

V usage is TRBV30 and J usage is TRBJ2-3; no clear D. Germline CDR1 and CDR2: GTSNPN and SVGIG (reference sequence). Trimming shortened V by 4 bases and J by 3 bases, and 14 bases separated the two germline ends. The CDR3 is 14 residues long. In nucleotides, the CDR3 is TGTGCCTGGATGCCCCCGAGGAAAACAGATACGCAGTATTTT. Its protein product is CAWMPPRKTDTQYF.

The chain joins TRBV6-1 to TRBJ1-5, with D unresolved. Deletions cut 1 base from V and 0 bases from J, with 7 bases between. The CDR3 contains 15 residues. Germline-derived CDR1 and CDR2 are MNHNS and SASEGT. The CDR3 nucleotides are TGTGCCAGCAGTGAAGGGCAGAATAGCAATCAGCCCCAGCATTTT. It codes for CASSEGQNSNQPQHF.

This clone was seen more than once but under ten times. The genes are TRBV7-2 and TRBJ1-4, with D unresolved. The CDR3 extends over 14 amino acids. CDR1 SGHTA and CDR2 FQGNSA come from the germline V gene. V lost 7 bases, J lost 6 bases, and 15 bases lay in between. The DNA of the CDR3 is TGTGCCAGCACCAGATCTCTCCCGTATGAAAAACTGTTTTTT. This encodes CASTRSLPYEKLFF.

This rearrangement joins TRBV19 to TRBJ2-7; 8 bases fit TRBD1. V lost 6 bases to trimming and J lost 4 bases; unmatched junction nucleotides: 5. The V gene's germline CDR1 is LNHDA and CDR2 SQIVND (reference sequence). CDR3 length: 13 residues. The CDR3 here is CASRGQGSYEQYF. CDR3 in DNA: TGTGCCAGTAGAGGACAGGGATCTTACGAGCAGTACTTC.

CDR3 amino acids: CAISGGVGTEAFF. CDR3 sequence (DNA): TGTGCCATCAGTGGGGGAGTTGGGACTGAAGCTTTCTTT. The chain uses TRBV10-3 and TRBJ1-1; no firm D call. The V and J ends lost 4 bases and 5 bases respectively, with 11 bases between them. Germline CDR1 is ENHRY and CDR2 is SYGVKD. This CDR3 has 13 amino acids.

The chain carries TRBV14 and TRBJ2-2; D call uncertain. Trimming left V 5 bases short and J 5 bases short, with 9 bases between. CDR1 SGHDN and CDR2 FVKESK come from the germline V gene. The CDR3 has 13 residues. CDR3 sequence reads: CASSVAVTGELFF. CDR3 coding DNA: TGTGCCAGCAGCGTCGCGGTGACCGGGGAGCTGTTTTTT.

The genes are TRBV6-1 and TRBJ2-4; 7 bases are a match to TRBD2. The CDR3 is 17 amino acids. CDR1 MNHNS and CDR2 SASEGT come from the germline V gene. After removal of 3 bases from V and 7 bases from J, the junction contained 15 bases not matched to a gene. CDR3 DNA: TGTGCCAGCAGTGATGCCCTAGCTCTAGCGGCAGTGAACATTCAGTACTTC. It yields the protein CASSDALALAAVNIQYF.

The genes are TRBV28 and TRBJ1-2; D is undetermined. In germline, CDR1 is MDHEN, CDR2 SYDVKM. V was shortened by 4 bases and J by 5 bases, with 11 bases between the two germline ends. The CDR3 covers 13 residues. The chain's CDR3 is CASSSGLTYGYTF. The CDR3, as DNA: TGTGCCAGCAGTTCCGGACTTACGTATGGCTACACCTTC.

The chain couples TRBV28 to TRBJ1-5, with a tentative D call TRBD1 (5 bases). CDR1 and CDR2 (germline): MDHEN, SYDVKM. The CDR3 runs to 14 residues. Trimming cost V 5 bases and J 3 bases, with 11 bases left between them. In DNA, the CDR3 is TGTGCCAGCAGTCCTGAGACAGACAATCAGCCCCAGCATTTT. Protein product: CASSPETDNQPQHF.

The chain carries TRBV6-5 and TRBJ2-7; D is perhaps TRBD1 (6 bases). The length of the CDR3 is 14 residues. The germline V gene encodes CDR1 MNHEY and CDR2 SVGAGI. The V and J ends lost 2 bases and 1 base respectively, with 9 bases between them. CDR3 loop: CASSYGQGSYEQYF. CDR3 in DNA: TGTGCCAGCAGTTACGGGCAGGGGTCCTACGAGCAGTACTTC.

The CDR3 DNA reads TGTGCCAGCTCACCCCTTGTGGAGGGGAGGGCTGAAGCTTTCTTT. Translated: CASSPLVEGRAEAFF. V gene TRBV18 combines with J gene TRBJ1-1; TRBD1 is a possible D gene (5 bases). This CDR3 region has 15 residues. Germline CDR1 KGHSH, CDR2 LQKENI. V lost 3 bases and J lost 6, with 17 bases in between.

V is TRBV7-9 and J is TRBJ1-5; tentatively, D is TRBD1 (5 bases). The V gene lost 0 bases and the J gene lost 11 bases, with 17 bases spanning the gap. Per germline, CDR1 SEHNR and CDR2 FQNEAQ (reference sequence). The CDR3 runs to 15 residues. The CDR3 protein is CASSLAGPLVGAQHF. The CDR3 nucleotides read TGTGCCAGCAGCTTAGCCGGGCCCCTAGTAGGGGCCCAGCATTTT.

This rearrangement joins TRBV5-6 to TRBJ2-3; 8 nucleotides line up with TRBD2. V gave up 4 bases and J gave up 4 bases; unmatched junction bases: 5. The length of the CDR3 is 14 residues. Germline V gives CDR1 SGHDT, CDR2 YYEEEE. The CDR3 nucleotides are TGTGCCAGCAGCGCGGGACTAGTAGCAGATACGCAGTATTTT. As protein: CASSAGLVADTQYF.

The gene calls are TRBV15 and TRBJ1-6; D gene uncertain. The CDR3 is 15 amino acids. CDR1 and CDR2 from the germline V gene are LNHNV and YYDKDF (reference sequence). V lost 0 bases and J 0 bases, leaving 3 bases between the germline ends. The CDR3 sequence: CATSRDLSYNSPLHF. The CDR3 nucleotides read TGTGCCACCAGCAGAGATCTCTCCTATAATTCACCCCTCCACTTT.

CDR3 residues: CASSRPIIQGAETGELFF. The CDR3 bases are TGCGCCAGCAGCCGGCCAATCATACAGGGGGCGGAAACCGGGGAGCTGTTTTTT. The chain has TRBV5-1 and TRBJ2-2, with 9 positions matching TRBD1. CDR3 length equals 18 residues. V lost 4 bases to trimming and J lost 5 bases; unmatched junction nucleotides: 15. The germline V gene has CDR1 SGHRS and CDR2 YFSETQ.

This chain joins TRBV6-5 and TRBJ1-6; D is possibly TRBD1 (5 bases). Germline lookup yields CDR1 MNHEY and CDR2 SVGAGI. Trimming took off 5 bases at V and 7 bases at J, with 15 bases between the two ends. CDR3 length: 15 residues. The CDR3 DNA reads TGTGCCAGCAGTGTTCAGGGTCTTATAAATTCACCCCTCCACTTT. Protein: CASSVQGLINSPLHF.

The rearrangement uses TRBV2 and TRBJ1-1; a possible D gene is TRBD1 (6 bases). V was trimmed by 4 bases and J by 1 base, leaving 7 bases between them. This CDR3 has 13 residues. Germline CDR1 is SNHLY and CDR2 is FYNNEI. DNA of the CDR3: TGTGCCAGCAGTGTCAGGGGGAACACTGAAGCTTTCTTT. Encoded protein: CASSVRGNTEAFF. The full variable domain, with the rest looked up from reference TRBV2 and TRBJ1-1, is EPEVTQTPSHQVTQMGQEVILRCVPISNHLYFYWYRQILGQKVEFLVSFYNNEISEKSEIFDDQFSVERPDGSNFTLKIRSTKLEDSAMYFCASSVRGNTEAFFGQGTRLTVV.

The CDR3 is CASSYREGGSNEQFF. The CDR3, as DNA: TGTGCCAGCAGCTATCGGGAGGGAGGCAGCAATGAGCAGTTCTTC. The chain combines TRBV7-2 with TRBJ2-1; 8 nucleotides align to TRBD2. The trim removed 4 bases at V and 6 bases at J, leaving 8 bases unmatched. The CDR3 has 15 amino acids. From germline, CDR1 is SGHTA and CDR2 FQGNSA. Complete variable domain (other parts from reference TRBV7-2 and TRBJ2-1): GAGVSQSPSNKVTEKGKDVELRCDPISGHTALYWYRQSLGQGLEFLIYFQGNSAPDKSGLPSDRFSAERTGGSVSTLTIQRTQQEDSAVYLCASSYREGGSNEQFFGPGTRLTVL.

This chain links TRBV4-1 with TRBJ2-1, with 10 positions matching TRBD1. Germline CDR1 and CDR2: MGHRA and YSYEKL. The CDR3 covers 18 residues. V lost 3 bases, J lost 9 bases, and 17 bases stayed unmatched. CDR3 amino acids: CASSHSNRADRGSPEQFF. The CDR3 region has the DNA TGCGCCAGCAGCCACTCTAACAGGGCGGACAGGGGGTCGCCTGAGCAGTTCTTC.

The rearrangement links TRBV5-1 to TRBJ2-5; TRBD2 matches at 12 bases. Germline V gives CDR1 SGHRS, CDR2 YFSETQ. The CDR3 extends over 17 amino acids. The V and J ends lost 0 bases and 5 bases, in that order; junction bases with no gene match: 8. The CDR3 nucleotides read TGCGCCAGCAGCTTGGTGGCTAGCGGGGGGGCCGGGGAGACCCAGTACTTC. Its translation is CASSLVASGGAGETQYF. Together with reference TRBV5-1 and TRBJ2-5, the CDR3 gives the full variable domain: KAGVTQTPRYLIKTRGQQVTLSCSPISGHRSVSWYQQTPGQGLQFLFEYFSETQRNKGNFPGRFSGRQFSNSRSEMNVSTLELGDSALYLCASSLVASGGAGETQYFGPGTRLLVL.